Below, one T cell receptor beta chain is given with its context. Per germline, CDR1 SGHNT and CDR2 YYREEE (reference sequence). Trimming took off 0 bases at V and 5 bases at J, with 8 bases between the two ends. The CDR3 contains 13 residues. The assay was immunoSEQ multiplex PCR, and TCRdb's table has in-frame clones only and misses some. This sample carries about 99,000 clones, roughly 90% of them seen once, and the ten largest clones take around 3.8%. This entry belongs to a study of blood T cell repertoires in COVID-19. Background on the study: Some COVID-19 samples were acute and others convalescent; all came from the United States, Italy and Spain.

The specimen was peripheral blood. This receptor was identified in a woman in her sixties or seventies with acute or convalescent COVID-19. The chain couples TRBV5-4 to TRBJ2-5; perhaps TRBD2 as D (6 bases). The CDR3 reads CASSLGGRETQYF. As DNA, the CDR3 is TGTGCCAGCAGCTTGGGGGGGAGGGAGACCCAGTACTTC. Based on the CDR3 plus reference TRBV5-4 and TRBJ2-5, the full variable domain is ETGVTQSPTHLIKTRGQQVTLRCSSQSGHNTVSWYQQALGQGPQFIFQYYREEENGRGNFPPRFSGLQFPNYSSELNVNALELDDSALYLCASSLGGRETQYFGPGTRLLVL.